This T cell receptor beta chain was identified during a study of STAT5B mutations in CD4+ large granular lymphocyte leukemia. Sequencing was performed with immunoSEQ multiplex PCR; in TCRdb, only in-frame clones are kept and a portion is missing. The profile shows over 30,000 clones, about four fifths of them singletons. V was shortened by 3 bases and J by 3 bases, with 6 bases between the two germline ends. Germline CDR1 reads GTSNPN; CDR2 reads SVGIG (reference sequence). This CDR3 comprises 11 residues. The chain is built from TRBV30 and TRBJ2-7; no clear D. The receptor's source is a human donor in good health. The material sequenced was CD4+ T cells from blood buffy coats. The CDR3 coding sequence is TGTGCCTGGAGCACAAGCTACGAGCAGTACTTC. Translation gives CAWSTSYEQYF.